This TCR beta chain is from a study of T-cell reconstitution after alpha-beta-depleted transplantation in children (dated by TCRdb to between 2015 and 2016). The study in broad terms: Using TCR repertoire profiling, the study followed T-cell immune reconstitution in a quantitative way in children after TCRalphabeta/CD19-depleted allogeneic hematopoietic cell transplantation.

What the work shows at the level of the full study, not this receptor alone: In some patients, the high TCRbeta diversity seen at day 60 was put down to recipient T cells and intrathymic progenitors that had survived conditioning. The apparently early alphabetaT-cell count recovery about two months after transplant was reportedly dependent on only several hundred rapidly expanded clones derived from non-depleted graft cells. Hyperexpanded clone frequencies declined over subsequent months; after one year, T-cell counts and TCRbeta diversity were mostly attributed to newly produced T cells.

With regard to this clonotype: Which antigen it targets is not known. Base qualities are not provided; no much larger clone lies one nucleotide away.

Inclusive of the bounding cysteine and phenylalanine, the CDR3 is 15 residues long. Just CDR3 DNA is preserved here, 45 bases in frame from base 1. According to the germline V gene (reference sequence), CDR1 reads DFQATT and CDR2 reads SNEGSKA. V and J are truncated by 1 base and 5 bases respectively, leaving an intervening sequence of 14 bases. The label giving this sample's treatment or condition can be read as: allogeneic hematopoietic cell transplantation with graft depleted of TCRalphabeta T cells and CD19 B cells. TCRalphabeta/CD19-depleted allogeneic hematopoietic cell grafts were given to the transplant recipients, all of whom were children. The library was produced with PCR. For sequencing, an Illumina HiSeq 2500 was employed. Molecular barcoding was employed in the preparation of TCR libraries, with unique molecular identifiers being used to normalize TCRbeta repertoire quantification. TCRdb's own reprocessing of the public reads used fastp at Q25 and MiXCR and kept productive beta chains. Rows matching on CDR3 protein sequence are summarized as one entry with the most common DNA and genes. This sample gives about 580,000 distinct CDR3 sequences in total; roughly 23% of them show up just once. In total, the top ten clones hold approximately 14% of the sample.

The origin of this receptor is a boy younger than two who had a stem cell transplant for acute myeloid leukemia, so the T cells may come from the graft donor. This receptor chain uses TRBV20-1 and TRBJ2-2; the D segment could be TRBD2, given 6 matching bases. The sequencing used PBMCs, mostly from graft donor cells, collected 360 days after TCRalphabeta/CD19-depleted stem cell transplant. The CDR3 in this case is CSARGADRGTGELFF. The sequenced DNA: TGCAGTGCTAGAGGTGCCGATCGGGGGACCGGGGAGCTGTTTTTT.